What follows are 26 T cell receptor beta chains derived from one specimen sequenced in a study of cytomegalovirus exposure and HLA in healthy donors. The PCR used 60 Vbeta and 13 Jbeta primers. Profiled with immunoSEQ multiplex PCR; TCRdb holds only in-frame clones, not every one. Counted here are approximately 86,000 clones, about 70% occurring once; the ten biggest clones make up approximately 8.2%. Sequences were obtained from PBMCs. These receptors came from a man aged 60 to 69 in good health and CMV-seronegative.

This chain connects TRBV19 to TRBJ1-1; the match to TRBD1 covers 8 bases. This CDR3 has 14 residues. With V trimmed by 6 bases and J by 2 bases, 5 bases remained unmatched. The germline V gene encodes CDR1 LNHDA and CDR2 SQIVND (reference sequence). The CDR3 protein is CASRKQGGNTEAFF. The CDR3 DNA is TGTGCCAGTAGGAAACAGGGGGGAAACACTGAAGCTTTCTTT. The whole variable domain, remainder taken from reference TRBV19 and TRBJ1-1, is DGGITQSPKYLFRKEGQNVTLSCEQNLNHDAMYWYRQDPGQGLRLIYYSQIVNDFQKGDIAEGYSVSREKKESFPLTVTSAQKNPTAFYLCASRKQGGNTEAFFGQGTRLTVV.

This chain uses TRBV7-2 with TRBJ2-7; 8 nucleotides match TRBD2. This CDR3 contains 14 residues. Germline CDR1 is SGHTA and CDR2 is FQGNSA. The trim removed 5 bases at V and 2 bases at J, leaving 5 bases unmatched. DNA of the CDR3: TGTGCCAGCAGCGGCGCGGGGGGTACCTACGAGCAGTACTTC. Translating it yields CASSGAGGTYEQYF.

This clone was detected a few times. The genes are TRBV6-5 and TRBJ2-5; D is perhaps TRBD2 (5 bases). The germline gives CDR1 MNHEY, CDR2 SVGAGI. V was cut by 0 bases and J by 5 bases, with 13 bases left in between. This CDR3 has 15 residues. This chain's CDR3 is CASSYSGREGETQYF. In nucleotides, the CDR3 is TGTGCCAGCAGTTACTCGGGTCGGGAAGGGGAGACCCAGTACTTC.

The V and J genes are TRBV5-4 and TRBJ2-2, with 7 bases fitting TRBD1. Trimming cost V 5 bases and J 5 bases; bases outside gene matches: 6. Germline CDR1 reads SGHNT; CDR2 reads YYREEE (reference sequence). This CDR3 region has 14 residues. The CDR3 DNA reads TGTGCCAGCAGGCAGGGGGTAGGAACCGGGGAGCTGTTTTTT. Translation: CASRQGVGTGELFF.

This chain uses TRBV6-1 with TRBJ1-2; TRBD1 is a possible D gene (5 bases). This CDR3 has 14 residues. V gave up 6 bases and J gave up 2 bases, with 13 bases separating them. Germline CDR1 reads MNHNS; CDR2 reads SASEGT. The CDR3 region has the DNA TGTGCCAGCAGGGTAGGGGTAGTGAACTATGGCTACACCTTC. It specifies CASRVGVVNYGYTF.

This clone came up once. DNA of the CDR3: TGTGCCAGCAGCTTGGAGGCGGCCCACCGGGCCCAGTACTTC. Its translation: CASSLEAAHRAQYF. The chain joins TRBV5-4 to TRBJ2-5; D remains ambiguous. The ends were cut back, 0 bases at V and 9 bases at J, with 15 bases in the middle. The CDR3 is made up of 14 amino acids. Germline CDR1 SGHNT, CDR2 YYREEE (reference sequence).

V usage is TRBV2 and J usage is TRBJ2-3; 8 bases fit TRBD2. The germline V gene has CDR1 SNHLY and CDR2 FYNNEI. Trimming cost V 7 bases and J 3 bases; bases outside gene matches: 6. The CDR3 has 14 amino acids. The DNA for the CDR3 is TGTGCCAGCATACCAGCGGGAGCGACAGATACGCAGTATTTT. It specifies CASIPAGATDTQYF.

The J gene is TRBJ1-1, the V gene TRBV2; D uncertain. This CDR3 comprises 11 residues. The ends were cut back, 4 bases at V and 10 bases at J, with 10 bases in the middle. In germline, CDR1 is SNHLY, CDR2 FYNNEI. The CDR3 is CASSGGIGAFF. CDR3 DNA: TGTGCCAGCAGTGGAGGCATCGGAGCTTTCTTT.

V and J are TRBV5-4 and TRBJ2-1; TRBD1 might be the D (5 bases). V was cut by 4 bases and J by 3 bases, with 11 bases left in between. Germline lookup yields CDR1 SGHNT and CDR2 YYREEE (reference sequence). The CDR3 sequence is 14 residues long. The CDR3, as DNA: TGTGCCAGCAGCCAAGTAGGGGACTACAATGAGCAGTTCTTC. The encoded protein is CASSQVGDYNEQFF.

The rearrangement links TRBV29-1 to TRBJ1-5; 10 bases map to TRBD1. J gave up 6 bases and V 6 bases, and 8 bases lay outside the gene matches. Germline CDR1 reads SQVTM; CDR2 reads ANQGSEA. The CDR3 is 14 residues long. CDR3 nucleotides: TGCAGCGTAGAGACAGGGGGCAGTGGTCAGCCCCAGCATTTT. Amino acid sequence: CSVETGGSGQPQHF.

The chain is built from TRBV4-2 and TRBJ2-1; possibly TRBD2 for D (6 bases). Per germline, CDR1 LGHNA and CDR2 YNFKEQ. V lost 2 bases, J lost 4 bases, and 12 bases lay in between. This CDR3 is 15 amino acids long. The CDR3 region is CASSQPGLQYNEQFF. The CDR3 DNA follows: TGTGCCAGCAGCCAACCGGGACTTCAATACAATGAGCAGTTCTTC.

This clone was recorded a few times. The chain couples TRBV13 to TRBJ2-1; 8 positions agree with TRBD2. Germline V gene data show CDR1 as PRHDT and CDR2 as FYEKMQ (reference sequence). Germline trimming cut 5 bases from V and 1 base from J; bases unmatched to any gene: 1. The CDR3 has 14 residues. CDR3 sequence (DNA): TGTGCCAGCAGCGAGCGGGGGTCCTACAATGAGCAGTTCTTC. Translating gives CASSERGSYNEQFF.

This sequence joins TRBV5-1 and TRBJ1-5; D is uncertain. The CDR3 has 13 amino acids. The germline V gene has CDR1 SGHRS and CDR2 YFSETQ. V lost 0 bases to trimming and J lost 9 bases, with 10 bases between them. In DNA, the CDR3 is TGCGCCAGCAGCTTGGCCGGGGAGGGGCCCCAGCATTTT. Residues: CASSLAGEGPQHF.

The rearrangement links TRBV6-6 to TRBJ2-7; D possibly corresponds to TRBD2 (5 bases). In germline, CDR1 is MNHNY, CDR2 SVGAGI (reference sequence). Deletions cut 6 bases from V and 3 bases from J, with 12 bases between. The CDR3 has 13 amino acids. The CDR3 coding sequence is TGTGCCAGCAGCCAAGGACTTCTCTACGAGCAGTACTTC. Translation: CASSQGLLYEQYF.

This clone has only a few counts. This chain uses TRBV7-9 with TRBJ2-1; D unclear. V gave up 6 bases and J gave up 12 bases, with 15 bases separating them. CDR3 length equals 12 residues. Germline CDR1 and CDR2: SEHNR and FQNEAQ (reference sequence). The CDR3 loop reads CASSYTLGSQFF. The CDR3 nucleotides are TGTGCCAGCAGTTACACTCTAGGATCGCAGTTCTTC.

This clone was recorded once. The chain has TRBV29-1 and TRBJ2-5; weak D call: TRBD1 (5 bases). The length of the CDR3 is 13 residues. CDR1 and CDR2 from the germline V gene are SQVTM and ANQGSEA. Trimming removed 3 bases from V and 1 base from J, with 9 bases in between. The CDR3 DNA sequence: TGCAGCGTTGAGGGGCAGGGCCAAGAGACCCAGTACTTC. Translated: CSVEGQGQETQYF.

This chain connects TRBV29-1 to TRBJ1-1, with 8 bases aligning to TRBD1. The junction had 8 bases not matched to a gene; V was cut back by 7 bases and J by 1 base. The germline CDR1 and CDR2 sequences are SQVTM and ANQGSEA. The CDR3 runs to 14 residues. CDR3 region: CSAAGGAGNTEAFF. DNA for the CDR3: TGCAGCGCGGCAGGGGGCGCGGGGAACACTGAAGCTTTCTTT. The full variable domain, its missing parts supplied by reference TRBV29-1 and TRBJ1-1, is SAVISQKPSRDICQRGTSLTIQCQVDSQVTMMFWYRQQPGQSLTLIATANQGSEATYESGFVIDKFPISRPNLTFSTLTVSNMSPEDSSIYLCSAAGGAGNTEAFFGQGTRLTVV.

V gene TRBV19 combines with J gene TRBJ2-7; 8 bases match TRBD2. Germline assignment: CDR1 LNHDA and CDR2 SQIVND (reference sequence). The CDR3 runs 16 residues. Trimming took 5 bases from V and 1 from J; bases not matched to a gene: 10. The CDR3 loop reads CASSSGLASTSYEQYF. Written as DNA, the CDR3 is TGTGCCAGTAGTTCCGGACTAGCTAGCACATCCTACGAGCAGTACTTC.

This clone was detected once. The CDR3 here is CAISEPEGLAGAGTDTQYF. CDR3 DNA sequence: TGTGCCATCAGTGAGCCTGAGGGACTAGCGGGAGCTGGCACAGATACGCAGTATTTT. The chain couples TRBV10-3 to TRBJ2-3; 14 bases fit TRBD2. CDR1 and CDR2 from the germline V gene are ENHRY and SYGVKD. The V segment lost 2 bases and the J segment 1 base; nucleotides outside the gene matches: 8. The CDR3 totals 19 residues.

The rearrangement uses TRBV19 and TRBJ1-1, with D unclear. Trimming removed 7 bases at V and 6 bases at J, with 15 bases between. The CDR3 is 13 amino acids. Germline loops: CDR1 LNHDA, CDR2 SQIVND (reference sequence). The CDR3, as DNA: TGTGCCAGTACCCAGTGGGGAGAGGCTGAAGCTTTCTTT. As protein: CASTQWGEAEAFF.

The chain employs TRBV10-3 and TRBJ1-4; TRBD1 matches 8 bases. With V trimmed by 10 bases and J by 8 bases, 9 bases remained unmatched. Germline V gene lookup returns CDR1 ENHRY and CDR2 SYGVKD. The CDR3 covers 13 residues. The CDR3 is CATQTGEEEKLFF. For the CDR3, the DNA is TGTGCCACTCAGACAGGGGAGGAAGAAAAACTGTTTTTT.

The chain is built from TRBV7-2 and TRBJ2-7, with 10 nucleotides matching TRBD1. The CDR3 loop spans 13 amino acids. V shed 5 bases and J 7 bases; nucleotides not matched to a gene: 5. The germline V gene encodes CDR1 SGHTA and CDR2 FQGNSA. The CDR3 nucleotides read TGTGCCAGCAGCGTAGACAGGGGGCAAGAGCAGTACTTC. Its protein is CASSVDRGQEQYF.

CDR3 nucleotides: TGTGCCAGCAGTGAACGGGGTCAAATGAGCTACACCTTC. It is translated as CASSERGQMSYTF. The chain has TRBV6-1 and TRBJ1-2; no clear D. The germline V gene encodes CDR1 MNHNS and CDR2 SASEGT. This CDR3 contains 13 residues. Trimming took off 2 bases at V and 9 bases at J, with 13 bases between the two ends.

There are a few counts of this clone. This sequence joins TRBV10-3 and TRBJ2-3; TRBD2 matches 13 bases. J lost 2 bases, V lost 11 bases, and 4 bases had no gene match. The CDR3 length is 14 residues. Germline CDR1 and CDR2: ENHRY and SYGVKD. The CDR3 region is CAAGLAGDTDTQYF. The DNA of the CDR3 is TGTGCCGCAGGACTAGCGGGGGACACAGATACGCAGTATTTT.

The rearrangement uses TRBV7-9 and TRBJ1-5; D unclear. With 1 base removed from V and 7 bases from J, the gap between germline ends came to 8 bases. Germline V gene data show CDR1 as SEHNR and CDR2 as FQNEAQ (reference sequence). This CDR3 spans 13 amino acids. The DNA for the CDR3 is TGTGCCAGCAGCTTAGAAGGGAGCCAGCCCCAGCATTTT. Protein sequence: CASSLEGSQPQHF.

In DNA form, the CDR3 reads TGTGCCAGCAGTTACCTGGACAGGGGCTACGAGCAGTACTTC. It encodes CASSYLDRGYEQYF. This chain joins TRBV6-5 and TRBJ2-7, with 9 bases that match TRBD1. Germline V gene data show CDR1 as MNHEY and CDR2 as SVGAGI. The CDR3 is made up of 14 amino acids. Germline trimming cut 2 bases from V and 3 bases from J; bases unmatched to any gene: 2.